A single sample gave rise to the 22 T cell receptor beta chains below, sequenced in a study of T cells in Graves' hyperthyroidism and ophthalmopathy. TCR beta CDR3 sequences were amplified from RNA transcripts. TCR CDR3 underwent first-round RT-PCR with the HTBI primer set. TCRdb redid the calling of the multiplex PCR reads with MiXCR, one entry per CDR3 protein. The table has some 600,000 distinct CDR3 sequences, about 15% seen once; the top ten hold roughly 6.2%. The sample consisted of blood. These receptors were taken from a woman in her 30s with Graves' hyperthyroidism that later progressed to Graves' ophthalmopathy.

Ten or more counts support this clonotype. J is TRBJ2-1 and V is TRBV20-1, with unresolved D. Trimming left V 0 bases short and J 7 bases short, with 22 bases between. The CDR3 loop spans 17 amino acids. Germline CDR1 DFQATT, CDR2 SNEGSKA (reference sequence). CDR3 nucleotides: TGCAGTGCTAGAGATCGAGAGTTCGGGTGGGGTTCAAATGAGCAGTTCTTC. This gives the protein CSARDREFGWGSNEQFF.

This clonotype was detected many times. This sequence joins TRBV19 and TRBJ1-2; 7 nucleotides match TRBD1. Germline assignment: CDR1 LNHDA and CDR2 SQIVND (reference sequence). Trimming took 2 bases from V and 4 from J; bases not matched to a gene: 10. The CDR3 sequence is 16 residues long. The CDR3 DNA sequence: TGTGCCAGTAGTATAAACGACAGGGAGGCCAGCTATGGCTACACCTTC. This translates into CASSINDREASYGYTF.

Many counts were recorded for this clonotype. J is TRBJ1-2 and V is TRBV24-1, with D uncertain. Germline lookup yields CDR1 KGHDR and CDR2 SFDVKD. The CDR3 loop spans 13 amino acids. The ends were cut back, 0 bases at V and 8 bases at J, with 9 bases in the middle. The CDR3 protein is CATSDLTSRGYTF. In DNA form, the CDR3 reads TGTGCCACCAGTGATTTGACTTCACGCGGCTACACCTTC.

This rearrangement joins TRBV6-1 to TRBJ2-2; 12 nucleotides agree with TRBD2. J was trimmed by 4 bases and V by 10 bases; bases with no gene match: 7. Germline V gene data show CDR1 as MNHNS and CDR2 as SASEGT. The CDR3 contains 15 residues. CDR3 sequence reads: CATAAGLAGTGELFF. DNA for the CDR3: TGTGCCACCGCGGCGGGACTAGCGGGCACCGGGGAGCTGTTTTTT.

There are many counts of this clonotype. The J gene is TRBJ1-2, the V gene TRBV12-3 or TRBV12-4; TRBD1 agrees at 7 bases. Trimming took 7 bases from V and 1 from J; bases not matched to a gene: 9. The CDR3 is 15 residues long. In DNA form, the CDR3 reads TGTGCCAGCACTTCGGGACAGAGCCTTAACTATGGCTACACCTTC. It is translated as CASTSGQSLNYGYTF.

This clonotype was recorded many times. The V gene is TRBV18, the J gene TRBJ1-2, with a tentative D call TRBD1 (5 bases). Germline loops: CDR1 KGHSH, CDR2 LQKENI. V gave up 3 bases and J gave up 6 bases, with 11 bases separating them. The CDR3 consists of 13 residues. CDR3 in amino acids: CASSPQGEDGYTF. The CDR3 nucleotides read TGTGCCAGCTCACCCCAGGGAGAGGATGGCTACACCTTC.

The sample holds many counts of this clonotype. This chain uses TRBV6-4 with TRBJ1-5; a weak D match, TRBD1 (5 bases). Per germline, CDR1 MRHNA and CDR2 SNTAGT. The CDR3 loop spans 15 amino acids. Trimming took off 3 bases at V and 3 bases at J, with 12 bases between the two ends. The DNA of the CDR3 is TGTGCCAGCAGTGAAGTAGGGACCTACAATCAGCCCCAGCATTTT. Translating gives CASSEVGTYNQPQHF.

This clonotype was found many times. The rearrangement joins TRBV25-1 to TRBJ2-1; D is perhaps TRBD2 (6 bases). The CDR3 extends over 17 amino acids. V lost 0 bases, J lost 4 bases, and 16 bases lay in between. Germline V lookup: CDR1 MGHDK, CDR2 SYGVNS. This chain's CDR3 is CASSEYMEAGRYNEQFF. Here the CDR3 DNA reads TGTGCCAGCAGTGAATATATGGAGGCGGGAAGGTACAATGAGCAGTTCTTC.

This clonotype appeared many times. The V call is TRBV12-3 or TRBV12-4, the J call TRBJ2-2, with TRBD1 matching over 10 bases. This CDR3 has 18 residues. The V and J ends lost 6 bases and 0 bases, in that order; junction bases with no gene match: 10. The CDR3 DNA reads TGTGCCAGCAGACCCGGGACAGGGGCCCCCCCGAACACCGGGGAGCTGTTTTTT. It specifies CASRPGTGAPPNTGELFF.

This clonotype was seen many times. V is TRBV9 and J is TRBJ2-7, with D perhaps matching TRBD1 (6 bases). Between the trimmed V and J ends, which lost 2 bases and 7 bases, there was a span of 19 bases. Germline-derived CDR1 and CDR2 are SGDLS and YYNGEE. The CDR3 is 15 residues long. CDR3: CASSVSQGPREEQYF. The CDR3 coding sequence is TGTGCCAGCAGCGTTTCACAGGGCCCCAGGGAGGAGCAGTACTTC.

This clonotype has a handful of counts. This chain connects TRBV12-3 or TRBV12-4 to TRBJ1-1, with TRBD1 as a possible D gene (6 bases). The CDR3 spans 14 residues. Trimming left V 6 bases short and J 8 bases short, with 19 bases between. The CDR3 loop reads CASSLSGRRGEAFF. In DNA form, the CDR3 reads TGTGCCAGCAGCCTATCGGGCAGGAGGGGGGAAGCTTTCTTT.

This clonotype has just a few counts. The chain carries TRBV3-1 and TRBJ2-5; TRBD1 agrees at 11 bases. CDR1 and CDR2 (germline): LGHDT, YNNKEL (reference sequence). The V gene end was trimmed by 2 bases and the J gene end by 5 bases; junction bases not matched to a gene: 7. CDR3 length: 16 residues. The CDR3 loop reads CASSQTGTGGWETQYF. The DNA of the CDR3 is TGTGCCAGCAGCCAAACCGGGACAGGGGGGTGGGAGACCCAGTACTTC.

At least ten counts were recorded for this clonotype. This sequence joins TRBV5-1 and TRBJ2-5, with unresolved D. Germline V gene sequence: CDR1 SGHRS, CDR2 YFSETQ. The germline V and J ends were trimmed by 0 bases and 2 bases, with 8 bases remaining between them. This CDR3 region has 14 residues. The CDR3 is CASSLAVSQETQYF. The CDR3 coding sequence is TGCGCCAGCAGCTTGGCCGTCAGTCAAGAGACCCAGTACTTC.

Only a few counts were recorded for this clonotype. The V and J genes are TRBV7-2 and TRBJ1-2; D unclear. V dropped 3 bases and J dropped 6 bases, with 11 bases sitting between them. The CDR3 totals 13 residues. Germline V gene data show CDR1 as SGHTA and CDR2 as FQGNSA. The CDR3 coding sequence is TGTGCCAGCAGCTTCCTATCACAAAATGGCTACACCTTC. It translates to CASSFLSQNGYTF.

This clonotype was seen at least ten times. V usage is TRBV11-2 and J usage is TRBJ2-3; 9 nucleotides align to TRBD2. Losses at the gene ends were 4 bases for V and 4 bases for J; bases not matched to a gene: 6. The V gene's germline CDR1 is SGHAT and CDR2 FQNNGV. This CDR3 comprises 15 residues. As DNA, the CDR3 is TGTGCCAGCAGCTCTCTAGCGGGGAGGCCAGATACGCAGTATTTT. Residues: CASSSLAGRPDTQYF.

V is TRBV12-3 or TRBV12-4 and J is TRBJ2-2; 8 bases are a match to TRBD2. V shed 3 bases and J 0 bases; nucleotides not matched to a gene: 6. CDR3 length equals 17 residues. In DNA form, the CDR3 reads TGTGCCAGCAGTTTTCCGGCGGGAGGTTCGAACACCGGGGAGCTGTTTTTT. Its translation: CASSFPAGGSNTGELFF.

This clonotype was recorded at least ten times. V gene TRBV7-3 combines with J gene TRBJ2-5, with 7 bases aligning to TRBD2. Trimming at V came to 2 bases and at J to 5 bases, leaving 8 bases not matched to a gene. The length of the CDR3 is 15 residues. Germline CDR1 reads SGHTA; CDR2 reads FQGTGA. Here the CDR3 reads CASSLSGLKGETQYF. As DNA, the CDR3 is TGTGCCAGCAGCTTATCGGGACTAAAAGGGGAGACCCAGTACTTC.

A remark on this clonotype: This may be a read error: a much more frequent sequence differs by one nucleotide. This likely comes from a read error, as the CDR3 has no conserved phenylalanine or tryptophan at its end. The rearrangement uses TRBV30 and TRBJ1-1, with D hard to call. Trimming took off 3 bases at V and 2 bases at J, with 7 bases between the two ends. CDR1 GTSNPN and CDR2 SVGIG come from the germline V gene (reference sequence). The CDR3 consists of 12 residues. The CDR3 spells CAWSHSNTEAFL. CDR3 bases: TGTGCCTGGAGCCACAGTAACACTGAAGCTTTCCTT.

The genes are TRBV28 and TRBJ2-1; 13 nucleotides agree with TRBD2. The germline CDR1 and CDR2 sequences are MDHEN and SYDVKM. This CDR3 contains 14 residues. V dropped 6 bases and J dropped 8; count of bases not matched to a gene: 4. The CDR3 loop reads CASRTSGGEDEQFF. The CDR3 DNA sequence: TGTGCCAGCAGAACTAGCGGGGGGGAGGATGAGCAGTTCTTC.

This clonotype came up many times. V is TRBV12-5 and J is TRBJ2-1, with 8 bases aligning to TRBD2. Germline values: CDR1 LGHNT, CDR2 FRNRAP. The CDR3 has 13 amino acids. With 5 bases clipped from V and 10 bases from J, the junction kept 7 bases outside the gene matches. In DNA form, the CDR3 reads TGTGCTAGTGGTCCGCCGACTAGCGCCGAGCAGTTCTTC. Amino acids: CASGPPTSAEQFF.

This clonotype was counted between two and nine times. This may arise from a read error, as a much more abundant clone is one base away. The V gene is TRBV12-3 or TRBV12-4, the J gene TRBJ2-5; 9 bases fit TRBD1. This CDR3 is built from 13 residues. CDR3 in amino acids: CACSFDRGGTQYF. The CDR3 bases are TGTGCCTGCAGTTTCGACAGGGGGGGGACCCAGTACTTC.

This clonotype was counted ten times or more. The CDR3 nucleotides read TGTGCCAGCAGCTTAATGGGGACGCAGTCAGATACGCAGTATTTT. Translating it yields CASSLMGTQSDTQYF. This chain links TRBV7-2 with TRBJ2-3, with D perhaps given as TRBD1 or TRBD2 (5 bases each). Per germline, CDR1 SGHTA and CDR2 FQGNSA. V was clipped by 2 bases and J by 4 bases, with 13 bases between them. CDR3 size: 15 residues.